These T cell receptor beta chains were read from a single sample in a study of T cell repertoires in cytomegalovirus infection. These receptors have no known antigen. Using its own MiXCR run on the reads, TCRdb lists one record per CDR3 protein. Altogether 700,000 to 850,000 distinct CDR3 sequences are present, 30% to 35% being singletons, with the ten largest covering over 10%. The sequencing here drew on cultured CD8+ T cells from PBMCs, taken from culture after CMV antigen stimulation. Receptors were obtained from a human donor in good health (CMV status not recorded). Some clones in this sample may be carry-over from other donors' samples. Each CDR3 is given with its conserved first and last residue. D genes are given only for firm matches. Clone size is not always given. Where it is, it says once, few, many or a class for expanded clones.

DNA | CDR3 | size | length | V | D | J
TGTGCCAGCAGCTTGGACAAGTACGAGCAGTACTTC | CASSLDKYEQYF | NA | 12 | TRBV7-6 | NA | TRBJ2-7
TGTGCCAGCAGCCCGGACGGGACAGGGACAGATACGCAGTATTTT | CASSPDGTGTDTQYF | NA | 15 | TRBV5-4 | TRBD1 | TRBJ2-3
TGCAGCACAGGACAGGGGTACAATGAGCAGTTCTTC | CSTGQGYNEQFF | NA | 12 | TRBV29-1 | TRBD1 | TRBJ2-1
TGTGCCAGCAGTTTAACCCCTAGAGACTATGGGCATGAGCAGTTCTTC | CASSLTPRDYGHEQFF | NA | 16 | TRBV27 | NA | TRBJ2-1
TGTGCCAGTACGGACCGTTCTTTTAATGAAAAACTGTTTTTT | CASTDRSFNEKLFF | NA | 14 | TRBV19 | NA | TRBJ1-4
TGTGCCAGCAGTTTATCCCCGGACAGAATGAACACTGAAGCTTTCTTT | CASSLSPDRMNTEAFF | once | 16 | TRBV28 | NA | TRBJ1-1
TGTGCCAGCAGCTTGAGGGGGCGTGGACCCGGGGAGCTGTTTTTT | CASSLRGRGPGELFF | few | 15 | TRBV11-3 | TRBD1 | TRBJ2-2
TGTGCCAGCAGTTTACCGGTACAGGGGATAGGACTAGCGGAAAGTGGGATATACAATGAGCAGTTCTTC | CASSLPVQGIGLAESGIYNEQFF | NA | 23 | TRBV28 | TRBD2 | TRBJ2-1
TGCAGTGCTCTGCGCAGGGTAGGGAGTAGACAGACTTATTCACCCCTCCACTTT | CSALRRVGSRQTYSPLHF | many | 18 | TRBV20-1 | NA | TRBJ1-6
TGTGCCATCAGTGAGTCATTAGCGAGCTCCTACGAGCAGTACTTC | CAISESLASSYEQYF | NA | 15 | TRBV10-3 | NA | TRBJ2-7
TGTGCCAGCAGTTACGACAGGACCTATGAAGCTTTCTTT | CASSYDRTYEAFF | NA | 13 | TRBV6-2/TRBV6-3 | NA | TRBJ1-1
TGCAGTGCTTCCCGACTAGCGGGTAGTCAAGAGACCCAGTACTTC | CSASRLAGSQETQYF | few | 15 | TRBV20-1 | TRBD2 | TRBJ2-5
TGTGCCAGCAGTTTAACCCGGACGCCACCTGGAAACACCATATATTTT | CASSLTRTPPGNTIYF | once | 16 | TRBV12-3/TRBV12-4 | NA | TRBJ1-3
TGTGCCACAACTAGCGGCCAAAGCTCCTACAATGAGCAGTTCTTC | CATTSGQSSYNEQFF | NA | 15 | TRBV15 | TRBD2 | TRBJ2-1
TGTGCCAGCAGCTCGCTGATTGCAACTAATGAAAAACTGTTTTTT | CASSSLIATNEKLFF | few | 15 | TRBV7-9 | NA | TRBJ1-4
TGTGCCAGCAGTTACTCCGACAGACGCTCCTACAATGAGCAGTTCTTC | CASSYSDRRSYNEQFF | few | 16 | TRBV6-6 | NA | TRBJ2-1
TGTGCCAGTAGTATAGGGAGCGGTGCAGATACGCAGTATTTT | CASSIGSGADTQYF | NA | 14 | TRBV19 | NA | TRBJ2-3
TGTGCCAGCAGCTTATATATCTCCTACGAGCAGTACTTC | CASSLYISYEQYF | few | 13 | TRBV7-9 | NA | TRBJ2-7
TGTGCCAGCAGGGAAGAAGGGGGGTCTCCTTACTACGAGCAGTACTTC | CASREEGGSPYYEQYF | few | 16 | TRBV12-3/TRBV12-4 | NA | TRBJ2-7
TGTGCCAGCAGGGGACTAGCGGGGAGGGAGACCCAGTACTTC | CASRGLAGRETQYF | few | 14 | TRBV27 | TRBD2 | TRBJ2-5
TGTGCCAGCAGTGAACCAGGGGTGAACACTGAAGCTTTCTTT | CASSEPGVNTEAFF | NA | 14 | TRBV2 | NA | TRBJ1-1
TGTGCCAGCAGTTTATCCTATGGGGCTGAAGCTTTCTTT | CASSLSYGAEAFF | NA | 13 | TRBV27 | NA | TRBJ1-1
TGTGCCAGCAGTTTAACAGGGAAAAACATTCAGTACTTC | CASSLTGKNIQYF | few | 13 | TRBV12-3/TRBV12-4 | NA | TRBJ2-4
TGTGCCAGCAGCCCTTCTGGCTACACCTTC | CASSPSGYTF | NA | 10 | TRBV7-6 | NA | TRBJ1-2
TGTGCCAGCAGCCTTAGAGGGGGGACTTCCTACAATGAGCAGTTCTTC | CASSLRGGTSYNEQFF | many | 16 | TRBV4-1 | NA | TRBJ2-1
TGTGCCAGCACGGTAGCGGGGGGCAAAGGGGAGACCCAGTACTTC | CASTVAGGKGETQYF | few | 15 | TRBV9 | TRBD2 | TRBJ2-5
TGTGCCAGCAGCATTAGCCGGACAGGTTATAGCAATCAGCCCCAGCATTTT | CASSISRTGYSNQPQHF | many | 17 | TRBV7-2 | TRBD1 | TRBJ1-5
TGTGCCAGCAGCTTAGCGCTGGGGGGTGAGCAGTTCTTC | CASSLALGGEQFF | many | 13 | TRBV7-2 | NA | TRBJ2-1
TGTGCCAGCAGTTTAGGGCAGGGGGTTGGCAATCAGCCCCAGCATTTT | CASSLGQGVGNQPQHF | few | 16 | TRBV28 | TRBD1 | TRBJ1-5
TGTGCCAGCAGCTTAAAGGGCGTAGGAGGATCACCCCTCCACTTT | CASSLKGVGGSPLHF | NA | 15 | TRBV7-4 | NA | TRBJ1-6
TGTGCCAGCAGTCCTACTAGCGGGGCCGATGGCTACACCTTC | CASSPTSGADGYTF | few | 14 | TRBV6-5 | NA | TRBJ1-2
TGCGCCAGCAGCCAGAATTCACTAGTGAACACTGAAGCTTTCTTT | CASSQNSLVNTEAFF | few | 15 | TRBV4-1 | NA | TRBJ1-1
TGTGCCAGCAGCTTGGGACTAGCGGGCCCCCTAGCCGTGGATGAGCAGTTCTTC | CASSLGLAGPLAVDEQFF | NA | 18 | TRBV5-3 | TRBD2 | TRBJ2-1
TGTGCCAGCAGGGCAGGGGGCTCTAATGAAAAACTGTTTTTT | CASRAGGSNEKLFF | NA | 14 | TRBV7-9 | TRBD1 | TRBJ1-4
TGTGCCAGCAGCTTGGATTGGGGACAGGGGGCGGGTCAGCCCCAGCATTTT | CASSLDWGQGAGQPQHF | NA | 17 | TRBV5-5 | TRBD1 | TRBJ1-5
TGTGCCACCAGCAGAGATTCAGGGATTAGCTCCTACAATGAGCAGTTCTTC | CATSRDSGISSYNEQFF | few | 17 | TRBV15 | NA | TRBJ2-1
TGTGCCAGCAGCTTGGATACTATATTGTCCCGCTATGGCTACACCTTC | CASSLDTILSRYGYTF | few | 16 | TRBV5-5 | NA | TRBJ1-2
TGTGCCATCAGTGAGTGGCAGGGAGGTAATAACTATGGCTACACCTTC | CAISEWQGGNNYGYTF | few | 16 | TRBV10-3 | NA | TRBJ1-2
TGTGCCAGTAGTATTCCTACTGAAGCTTTCTTT | CASSIPTEAFF | NA | 11 | TRBV19 | NA | TRBJ1-1
TGTGCCATCAGTGAGGATCAGGGCGGATCCTATAATTCACCCCTCCACTTT | CAISEDQGGSYNSPLHF | NA | 17 | TRBV10-3 | NA | TRBJ1-6
TGCGCCAGCAGTCTGGGACAGGGGTCAGGAGGCGAGCAGTACTTC | CASSLGQGSGGEQYF | NA | 15 | TRBV23-1 | TRBD1 | TRBJ2-7
TGCAGTGCTCCAGGGACTAGCGGGGGCACAGATACGCAGTATTTT | CSAPGTSGGTDTQYF | NA | 15 | TRBV20-1 | TRBD2 | TRBJ2-3
TGCGCCAGCAGCTCCCTGGGGGCGGGACTAGGGGCCTACAATGAGCAGTTCTTC | CASSSLGAGLGAYNEQFF | NA | 18 | TRBV5-1 | TRBD2 | TRBJ2-1
TGCGCCAGCAGCCAAGATCAAGGACCGAACACTGAAGCTTTCTTT | CASSQDQGPNTEAFF | NA | 15 | TRBV4-1 | NA | TRBJ1-1
TGTGCCACCAGTCCCACTAGCGGGGGGATCTACAATGAGCAGTTCTTC | CATSPTSGGIYNEQFF | NA | 16 | TRBV15 | TRBD2 | TRBJ2-1
TGTGCCAGCAGTTTGGTGGAGGCAAACATTCAGTACTTC | CASSLVEANIQYF | few | 13 | TRBV12-3/TRBV12-4 | NA | TRBJ2-4
TGTGCCACCAGCAGAGATCCCCTGCGGAACTCCTACAATGAGCAGTTCTTC | CATSRDPLRNSYNEQFF | few | 17 | TRBV15 | NA | TRBJ2-1
TGTGCCAGTACCCCGGGACAGGGGGCCTACGAGCAGTACTTC | CASTPGQGAYEQYF | NA | 14 | TRBV19 | TRBD1 | TRBJ2-7